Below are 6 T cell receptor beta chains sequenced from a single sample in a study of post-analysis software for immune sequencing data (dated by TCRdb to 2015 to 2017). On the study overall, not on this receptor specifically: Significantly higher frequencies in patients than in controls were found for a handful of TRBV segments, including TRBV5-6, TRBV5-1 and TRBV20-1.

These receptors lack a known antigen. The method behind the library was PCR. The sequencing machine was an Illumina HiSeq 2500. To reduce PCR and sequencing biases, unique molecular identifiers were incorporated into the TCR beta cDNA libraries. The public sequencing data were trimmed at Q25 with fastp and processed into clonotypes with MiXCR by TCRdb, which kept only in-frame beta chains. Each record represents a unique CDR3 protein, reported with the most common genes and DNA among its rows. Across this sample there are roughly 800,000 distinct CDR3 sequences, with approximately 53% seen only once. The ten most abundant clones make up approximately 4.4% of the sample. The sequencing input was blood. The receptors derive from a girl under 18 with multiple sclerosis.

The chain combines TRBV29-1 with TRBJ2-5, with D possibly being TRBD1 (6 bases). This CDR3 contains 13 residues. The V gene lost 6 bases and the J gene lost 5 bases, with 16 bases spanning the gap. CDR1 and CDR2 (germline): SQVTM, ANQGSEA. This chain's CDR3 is CSVTGSFSETQYF. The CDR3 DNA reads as TGCAGCGTGACAGGATCCTTTAGTGAGACCCAGTACTTC.

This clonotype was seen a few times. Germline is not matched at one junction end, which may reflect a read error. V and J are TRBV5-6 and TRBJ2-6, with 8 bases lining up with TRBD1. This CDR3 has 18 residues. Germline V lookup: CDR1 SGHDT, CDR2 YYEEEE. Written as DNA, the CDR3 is TGTGCCAGCAGCTTGACAGCAGGGGGCCTTTATGGGGCCAACGTCCGGACTTTC. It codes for CASSLTAGGLYGANVRTF.

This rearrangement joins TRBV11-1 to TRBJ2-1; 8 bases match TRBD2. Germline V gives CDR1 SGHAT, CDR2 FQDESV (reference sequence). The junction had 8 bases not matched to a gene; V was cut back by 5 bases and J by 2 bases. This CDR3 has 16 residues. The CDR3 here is CASSGRGGLTYNEQFF. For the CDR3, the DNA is TGTGCCAGCAGCGGCCGGGGGGGGCTAACCTACAATGAGCAGTTCTTC.

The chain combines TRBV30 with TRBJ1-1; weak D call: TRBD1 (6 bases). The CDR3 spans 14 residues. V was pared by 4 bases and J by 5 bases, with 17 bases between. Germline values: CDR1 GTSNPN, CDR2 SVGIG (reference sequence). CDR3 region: CAWTGAGEGTEAFF. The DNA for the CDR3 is TGTGCCTGGACAGGGGCAGGGGAAGGAACTGAAGCTTTCTTT.

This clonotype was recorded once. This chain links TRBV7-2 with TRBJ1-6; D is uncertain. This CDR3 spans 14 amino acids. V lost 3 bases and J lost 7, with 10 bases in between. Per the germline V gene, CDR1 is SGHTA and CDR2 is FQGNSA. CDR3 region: CASSLPGTNSPLHF. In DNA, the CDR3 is TGTGCCAGCAGCTTGCCGGGAACGAATTCACCCCTCCACTTT.

In nucleotides, the CDR3 is TGTGCCAGCAGCCTCCATCGGGCTAGCGGGGACTACTACAATGAGCAGTTCTTC. Translating it yields CASSLHRASGDYYNEQFF. The rearrangement uses TRBV7-2 and TRBJ2-1, with 9 positions matching TRBD2. This CDR3 region has 18 residues. Trimming at V came to 5 bases and at J to 3 bases, leaving 14 bases not matched to a gene. The germline V gene encodes CDR1 SGHTA and CDR2 FQGNSA.